The 21 T cell receptor beta chains below were found in one sample sequenced in a study of blood T cell repertoires in COVID-19. This table comes from immunoSEQ multiplex PCR, and its TCRdb copy is limited to in-frame clones, with some not included. The top ten clones hold less than 2.5% of a sample with about 160,000 clones, around 84% of them seen once. The material sequenced was peripheral blood. The receptors derive from a man aged 65 to 79 with acute or convalescent COVID-19.

This chain connects TRBV9 to TRBJ2-1; D is ambiguous. The germline V and J ends were trimmed by 0 bases and 0 bases, with 10 bases remaining between them. The germline CDR1 and CDR2 sequences are SGDLS and YYNGEE. CDR3 length equals 16 residues. CDR3 residues: CASSVDSGRSYNEQFF. The CDR3 nucleotides read TGTGCCAGCAGCGTAGATTCAGGTCGCTCCTACAATGAGCAGTTCTTC.

The chain has TRBV12-3 or TRBV12-4 and TRBJ1-6; D remains unclear. This CDR3 contains 11 residues. The V end lost 5 bases, the J end lost 7 bases, and 3 bases lay between the germline ends. CDR3 bases: TGTGCCAGCAGTCTCAATTCACCCCTCCACTTT. Translated, it gives CASSLNSPLHF.

This clone came up a few times. This chain links TRBV2 with TRBJ2-2, with 7 bases fitting TRBD2. J was trimmed by 4 bases and V by 6 bases; bases with no gene match: 2. Germline values: CDR1 SNHLY, CDR2 FYNNEI. The CDR3 is 13 amino acids. CDR3 DNA sequence: TGTGCCAGCAGGACTAGCCCCACCGGGGAGCTGTTTTTT. Encoded protein: CASRTSPTGELFF. Looking up the rest from reference TRBV2 and TRBJ2-2 gives the full variable domain: EPEVTQTPSHQVTQMGQEVILRCVPISNHLYFYWYRQILGQKVEFLVSFYNNEISEKSEIFDDQFSVERPDGSNFTLKIRSTKLEDSAMYFCASRTSPTGELFFGEGSRLTVL.

Remarks on this clone: Other nucleotide sequences from this sample produce the same CDR3. This chain connects TRBV5-1 to TRBJ1-1; TRBD1 matches at 10 bases. This CDR3 contains 15 residues. Germline CDR1 and CDR2: SGHRS and YFSETQ. The ends lost 3 bases at V and 0 bases at J; junction bases unmatched: 2. The CDR3 DNA reads TGCGCCAGCAGCTGGGGACAGGGGCTGAACACTGAAGCTTTCTTT. It translates to CASSWGQGLNTEAFF.

In the case of this clone: Mismatch with germline at one junction end may stem from a read error. This sequence joins TRBV7-7 and TRBJ2-1; 7 positions match TRBD1. The germline gives CDR1 SSHAT, CDR2 FNYEAQ (reference sequence). This CDR3 contains 14 residues. The CDR3 sequence: CASSTGTENNEQFF. In DNA, the CDR3 is TGTGCTAGCAGCACCGGGACAGAAAACAATGAGCAGTTCTTC.

This clone has just a few counts. The chain carries TRBV7-9 and TRBJ2-5; no clear D gene. CDR1 and CDR2 (germline): SEHNR, FQNEAQ (reference sequence). V was shortened by 10 bases and J by 3 bases, with 12 bases between the two germline ends. The CDR3 is made up of 12 amino acids. CDR3 sequence (DNA): TGTGCCACCAGACCTACGGAAGAGACCCAGTACTTC. Amino acids: CATRPTEETQYF.

This clone was observed once. J is TRBJ2-7 and V is TRBV6-5, with TRBD2 identical over 9 bases. The V and J ends lost 4 bases and 4 bases, in that order; junction bases with no gene match: 5. The CDR3 is 14 residues long. The V gene's germline CDR1 is MNHEY and CDR2 SVGAGI. The CDR3 protein is CASSWAGGPYEQYF. CDR3 bases: TGTGCCAGCAGTTGGGCGGGAGGGCCGTACGAGCAGTACTTC.

The chain uses TRBV29-1 and TRBJ2-7; D unclear. The CDR3 length is 14 residues. Deletions cut 1 base from V and 2 bases from J, with 12 bases between. Germline V gene lookup returns CDR1 SQVTM and CDR2 ANQGSEA. DNA of the CDR3: TGCAGCGTTGAAGTTGGGTCTGGAGCCTACGAGCAGTACTTC. Translating gives CSVEVGSGAYEQYF.

The chain has TRBV11-2 and TRBJ2-4, with D possibly TRBD2 on 6 matching bases. Looked up from germline, CDR1 is SGHAT and CDR2 is FQNNGV. The CDR3 is 15 amino acids. Trimming removed 1 base from V and 9 bases from J, with 16 bases in between. CDR3 bases: TGTGCCAGCAGCTTAGCTTTGGGGGGAATACGCATTCAGTACTTC. It is translated as CASSLALGGIRIQYF.

The chain uses TRBV7-3 and TRBJ2-1; 16 bases agree with TRBD2. Germline CDR1 and CDR2: SGHTA and FQGTGA. J was trimmed by 7 bases and V by 4 bases; bases with no gene match: 7. The length of the CDR3 is 17 residues. As DNA, the CDR3 is TGTGCCAGCAGCTCGGGACTAGCGGGAGGGCTTCGGAATGAGCAGTTCTTC. Translation: CASSSGLAGGLRNEQFF.

The V and J genes are TRBV7-3 and TRBJ2-1; 10 bases line up with TRBD1. This CDR3 has 15 residues. J gave up 4 bases and V 6 bases, and 6 bases lay outside the gene matches. Germline V gene sequence: CDR1 SGHTA, CDR2 FQGTGA. This chain's CDR3 is CASSPRTGGYNEQFF. Here the CDR3 DNA reads TGTGCCAGCAGTCCTCGGACAGGGGGGTACAATGAGCAGTTCTTC.

This rearrangement joins TRBV28 to TRBJ1-2; possible D gene TRBD1, 6 bases. Germline assignment: CDR1 MDHEN and CDR2 SYDVKM. Trimming left V 1 base short and J 2 bases short, with 11 bases between. CDR3 length equals 15 residues. The DNA for the CDR3 is TGTGCCAGCAGTTTATTGCAGGGGTTAAACTATGGCTACACCTTC. Protein sequence: CASSLLQGLNYGYTF.

J is TRBJ2-5 and V is TRBV11-2; perhaps TRBD2 as D (5 bases). CDR3 length: 14 residues. V dropped 6 bases and J dropped 5 bases, with 16 bases sitting between them. The germline CDR1 and CDR2 sequences are SGHAT and FQNNGV. In DNA, the CDR3 is TGTGCCAGCAGTTCTAATACAGCGGCGGAGACCCAGTACTTC. Its protein is CASSSNTAAETQYF.

This chain connects TRBV11-2 to TRBJ1-1; TRBD1 is a possible D gene (5 bases). The CDR3 spans 14 residues. The ends were cut back, 4 bases at V and 6 bases at J, with 15 bases in the middle. Germline lookup yields CDR1 SGHAT and CDR2 FQNNGV. In DNA form, the CDR3 reads TGTGCCAGCAGCTCCACGGCAGGGAATGCTGAAGCTTTCTTT. Translating it yields CASSSTAGNAEAFF. Based on the CDR3 plus reference TRBV11-2 and TRBJ1-1, the full variable domain is EAGVAQSPRYKIIEKRQSVAFWCNPISGHATLYWYQQILGQGPKLLIQFQNNGVVDDSQLPKDRFSAERLKGVDSTLKIQPAKLEDSAVYLCASSSTAGNAEAFFGQGTRLTVV.

This clone appeared a single time. The chain links TRBV5-1 to TRBJ2-1, with D maybe TRBD2 (6 bases). Germline CDR1 is SGHRS and CDR2 is YFSETQ. This CDR3 spans 16 amino acids. Trimming shortened V by 3 bases and J by 6 bases, and 19 bases separated the two germline ends. The CDR3 region is CASSSDAGRSSNEQFF. The CDR3 nucleotides read TGCGCCAGCAGCTCGGATGCAGGGAGGTCGAGCAATGAGCAGTTCTTC.

This sequence joins TRBV19 and TRBJ2-3, with TRBD1 matching 7 bases. Germline assignment: CDR1 LNHDA and CDR2 SQIVND (reference sequence). V lost 4 bases to trimming and J lost 0 bases; unmatched junction nucleotides: 4. This CDR3 is 15 amino acids long. CDR3 protein: CASSTTGASTDTQYF. CDR3 DNA sequence: TGTGCCAGTAGTACTACAGGGGCTAGCACAGATACGCAGTATTTT.

V usage is TRBV2 and J usage is TRBJ2-1; D possibly corresponds to TRBD1 (5 bases). Trimming pared 1 base from V and 6 bases from J, leaving 7 bases between. The CDR3 runs to 13 residues. Germline assignment: CDR1 SNHLY and CDR2 FYNNEI. The CDR3 reads CASSEVGVNEQFF. DNA of the CDR3: TGTGCCAGCAGTGAAGTAGGGGTCAATGAGCAGTTCTTC.

V and J are TRBV28 and TRBJ2-6; no definite D call. This CDR3 comprises 15 residues. Germline V CDR1 and CDR2: MDHEN, SYDVKM. Trimming pared 6 bases from V and 3 bases from J, leaving 12 bases between. The CDR3 DNA is TGTGCCAGCAGGAACAGTTTCTTTGGGGCCAACGTCCTGACTTTC. This encodes CASRNSFFGANVLTF.

CDR3 residues: CASSQVREGTQYF. The CDR3 DNA reads TGTGCCAGCAGCCAAGTCAGGGAGGGGACCCAGTACTTC. This rearrangement joins TRBV14 to TRBJ2-5; 7 positions agree with TRBD2. V gave up 1 base and J gave up 7 bases; unmatched junction bases: 3. CDR3 length: 13 residues. CDR1 is SGHDN and CDR2 is FVKESK in the germline V gene.

The chain recombines TRBV3-1 (or the pseudogene TRBV3-2) with TRBJ2-7, with D possibly matching TRBD1 (6 bases). Deletions cut 0 bases from V and 1 base from J, with 7 bases between. The germline CDR1 and CDR2 sequences are LGHDT and YNNKEL (reference sequence). The CDR3 is 14 residues long. The CDR3 DNA is TGTGCCAGCAGCCAAGATGACAGGTCCTACGAGCAGTACTTC. This gives the protein CASSQDDRSYEQYF.

This sequence joins TRBV28 and TRBJ1-2, with 9 bases fitting TRBD1. Per the germline V gene, CDR1 is MDHEN and CDR2 is SYDVKM. This CDR3 contains 17 residues. V lost 7 bases and J lost 2; bases outside the gene matches: 14. This chain's CDR3 is CASTISGQGPLNYGYTF. CDR3 DNA: TGTGCCAGCACCATATCGGGACAGGGACCCCTCAACTATGGCTACACCTTC.